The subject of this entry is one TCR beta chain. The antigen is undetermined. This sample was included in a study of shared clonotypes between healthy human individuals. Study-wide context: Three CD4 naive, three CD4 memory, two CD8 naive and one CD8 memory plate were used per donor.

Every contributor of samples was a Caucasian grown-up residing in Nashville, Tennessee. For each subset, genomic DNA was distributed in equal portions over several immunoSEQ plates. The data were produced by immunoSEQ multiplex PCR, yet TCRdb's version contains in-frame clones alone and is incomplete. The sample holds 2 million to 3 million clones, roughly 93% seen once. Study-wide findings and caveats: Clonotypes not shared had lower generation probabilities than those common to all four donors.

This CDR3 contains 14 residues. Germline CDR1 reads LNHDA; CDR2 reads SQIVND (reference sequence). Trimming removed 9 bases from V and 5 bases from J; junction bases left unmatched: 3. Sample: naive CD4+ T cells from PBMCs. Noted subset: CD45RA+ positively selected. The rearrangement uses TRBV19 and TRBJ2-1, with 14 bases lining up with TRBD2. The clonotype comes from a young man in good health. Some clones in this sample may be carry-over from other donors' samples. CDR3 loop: CASRLAGGNNEQFF. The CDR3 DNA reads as TGTGCCAGCCGACTAGCGGGGGGGAACAATGAGCAGTTCTTC.